The rows below give T cell receptor beta chains drawn from one sample of a study of cytomegalovirus exposure and HLA in healthy donors. Assay: immunoSEQ multiplex PCR; the TCRdb copy retains only in-frame clones and omits some. Counted here are around 140,000 clones, about 87% occurring once; the ten biggest clones make up about 5%. The specimen sequenced was PBMCs. The receptors here all came from a woman aged 30 to 39 in good health and CMV-seronegative. CDR3s include the opening cysteine and the closing phenylalanine or tryptophan. The D gene is left open where the match is weak. Clone sizes are given selectively: once, few, many, or a class where the clone is expanded.

d_call	j_call	v_call	clone_size	cdr3_aa	cdr3_nt
NA	TRBJ1-4	TRBV7-2	NA	CASSLGLREKLFF	TGTGCCAGCAGCCTGGGGCTTCGGGAAAAACTGTTTTTT
NA	TRBJ1-4	TRBV7-2	NA	CASSLGTWNEKLFF	TGTGCCAGCAGCCTGGGGACATGGAATGAAAAACTGTTTTTT
TRBD2	TRBJ2-1	TRBV5-1	once	CASSLVLGGGAHEQFF	TGCGCCAGCAGCTTGGTACTGGGCGGGGGGGCCCATGAGCAGTTCTTC
NA	TRBJ2-7	TRBV4-3	NA	CASSQDRAQGLSVQYF	TGCGCCAGCAGCCAAGATAGGGCCCAGGGACTGTCAGTGCAGTACTTC
TRBD1	TRBJ2-7	TRBV9	NA	CASSAGDRGSYEQYF	TGTGCCAGCAGCGCTGGGGACAGGGGATCCTACGAGCAGTACTTC
NA	TRBJ2-7	TRBV4-1	NA	CASSPGQRTYEQYF	TGCGCCAGCAGCCCCGGACAGCGGACCTACGAGCAGTACTTC
NA	TRBJ1-2	TRBV9	NA	CASSPTPQLSYGYTF	TGTGCCAGCAGCCCCACCCCACAGCTAAGCTATGGCTACACCTTC
NA	TRBJ1-6	TRBV30	NA	CAWRSRPNSPLHF	TGTGCCTGGAGAAGCAGGCCCAATTCACCCCTCCACTTT
NA	TRBJ1-2	TRBV5-1	NA	CASSLVFREKNYGYTF	TGCGCCAGCAGCTTGGTGTTCCGGGAGAAAAACTATGGCTACACCTTC
TRBD2	TRBJ2-2	TRBV11-1	NA	CASASGGGGTGELFF	TGTGCCAGCGCATCGGGAGGCGGGGGCACCGGGGAGCTGTTTTTT
NA	TRBJ1-2	TRBV6-1	NA	CASSDAVGQTYGYTF	TGTGCCAGCAGCGACGCCGTGGGACAAACCTATGGCTACACCTTC
NA	TRBJ2-3	TRBV7-3	NA	CASSLGGRDTQYF	TGTGCCAGCAGCCTGGGGGGGCGGGATACGCAGTATTTT
NA	TRBJ2-7	TRBV5-6	NA	CASSRISGDAYEQYF	TGTGCCAGCAGCCGGATATCGGGGGATGCCTACGAGCAGTACTTC
NA	TRBJ2-3	TRBV28	NA	CASSFFGDSSTDTQYF	TGTGCCAGCAGTTTTTTTGGGGACTCTAGCACAGATACGCAGTATTTT
NA	TRBJ2-2	TRBV6-1	NA	CASLIIGGELFF	TGTGCCAGCCTAATCATTGGCGGGGAGCTGTTTTTT
TRBD2	TRBJ2-6	TRBV2	NA	CASKFLREISGANVLTF	TGTGCCAGCAAGTTTCTGCGGGAGATTTCTGGGGCCAACGTCCTGACTTTC
NA	TRBJ2-1	TRBV28	NA	CASSFRGNEQFF	TGTGCCAGCAGTTTCCGGGGAAATGAGCAGTTCTTC
TRBD1	TRBJ1-1	TRBV5-1	NA	CASSTGTALGNTEAFF	TGCGCCAGCAGCACCGGGACAGCCCTGGGGAACACTGAAGCTTTCTTT
NA	TRBJ1-1	TRBV7-9	NA	CASSLGQVWTEAFF	TGTGCCAGCAGCTTAGGACAGGTGTGGACTGAAGCTTTCTTT
TRBD2	TRBJ2-1	TRBV7-3	NA	CASSLFWREGRTYNEQFF	TGTGCCAGCAGCTTATTCTGGCGGGAGGGCCGAACTTACAATGAGCAGTTCTTC
TRBD2	TRBJ2-1	TRBV6-4	NA	CASATSGGGSNEQFF	TGTGCCAGCGCGACTAGCGGGGGGGGGTCAAATGAGCAGTTCTTC
NA	TRBJ1-5	TRBV19	few	CASSLGDSMRAPQHF	TGTGCCAGTAGTCTAGGGGACTCTATGCGGGCGCCCCAGCATTTT
TRBD2	TRBJ2-1	TRBV11-3	NA	CASSPRTSGRAYQFF	TGTGCCAGCAGCCCTAGGACTAGCGGGAGGGCATATCAGTTCTTC
TRBD2	TRBJ2-7	TRBV7-8	NA	CASSLALAGAGEQYF	TGTGCCAGCAGCTTAGCCCTAGCGGGAGCGGGCGAGCAGTACTTC
TRBD1	TRBJ1-3	TRBV30	once	CAWTSGGTGNTIYF	TGTGCCTGGACCTCAGGGGGAACTGGAAACACCATATATTTT
NA	TRBJ1-6	TRBV6-1	NA	CASSEVPRGRGNSPLHF	TGTGCCAGCAGTGAAGTCCCTCGCGGGAGGGGAAATTCACCCCTCCACTTT
NA	TRBJ2-1	TRBV18	NA	CASSPRAGRTHSEQFF	TGTGCCAGCTCACCACGGGCAGGGAGGACGCATAGTGAGCAGTTCTTC
TRBD2	TRBJ2-7	TRBV6-5	NA	CASSYERGTEQYF	TGTGCCAGCAGTTACGAGCGGGGGACAGAGCAGTACTTC
TRBD1	TRBJ1-6	TRBV11-1	NA	CASSSLTGAYNSPLHF	TGTGCCAGCAGCTCCCTGACAGGGGCGTATAATTCACCCCTCCACTTT
TRBD1	TRBJ1-1	TRBV6-6	NA	CASSSDRMNTEAFF	TGTGCCAGCAGCTCGGACAGGATGAACACTGAAGCTTTCTTT
NA	TRBJ2-1	TRBV7-9	NA	CASSPQRAPQMDEQFF	TGTGCCAGCAGCCCCCAGCGGGCTCCCCAAATGGATGAGCAGTTCTTC
TRBD2	TRBJ2-7	TRBV5-5	NA	CASSLGASSGATYEQYF	TGTGCCAGCAGCCTCGGGGCGTCTAGCGGGGCGACCTACGAGCAGTACTTC
NA	TRBJ2-1	TRBV6-6	NA	CASSPRRTGNNEQFF	TGTGCCAGCAGTCCTCGAAGGACTGGTAACAATGAGCAGTTCTTC
NA	TRBJ1-6	TRBV27	NA	CASSQKPPQGWEDSPLHF	TGTGCCAGCAGTCAGAAGCCCCCCCAGGGTTGGGAGGATTCACCCCTCCACTTT
TRBD1	TRBJ1-6	TRBV19	NA	CASSPWTGAEGSPLHF	TGTGCCAGTTCCCCCTGGACAGGGGCCGAAGGATCACCCCTCCACTTT
NA	TRBJ2-6	TRBV4-1	NA	CASSQGAPAGANVLTF	TGCGCCAGCAGCCAAGGGGCCCCTGCTGGGGCCAACGTCCTGACTTTC
TRBD1	TRBJ2-7	TRBV28	NA	CASSIIQGANYEQYF	TGTGCCAGCAGCATAATCCAGGGGGCGAATTACGAGCAGTACTTC
TRBD2	TRBJ2-5	TRBV7-6	NA	CASSSNLAGVETQYF	TGTGCCAGCAGTTCGAATTTAGCGGGAGTGGAGACCCAGTACTTC
NA	TRBJ2-7	TRBV28	NA	CASRPGGHEQYF	TGTGCCAGCAGACCGGGGGGCCACGAGCAGTACTTC
TRBD1	TRBJ2-7	TRBV13	NA	CASSAPGQGAYEQYF	TGTGCCAGCAGCGCACCGGGACAGGGAGCCTACGAGCAGTACTTC
NA	TRBJ1-3	TRBV7-8	once	CASSPRGAGSSDTIYF	TGTGCCAGCAGCCCAAGGGGCGCAGGTTCCAGTGACACCATATATTTT
TRBD2	TRBJ2-4	TRBV18	NA	CASSPPLWREAKNIQYF	TGTGCCAGCTCACCCCCCCTATGGCGGGAGGCCAAAAACATTCAGTACTTC
NA	TRBJ2-7	TRBV5-6	few	CASSTSPGSYEQYF	TGTGCCAGCAGCACGAGCCCAGGGTCCTACGAGCAGTACTTC
TRBD1	TRBJ1-2	TRBV6-1	NA	CASSEAVSNRGVTAYYGYTF	TGTGCCAGCAGTGAAGCTGTTAGTAACAGGGGGGTGACCGCCTACTATGGCTACACCTTC
NA	TRBJ1-3	TRBV7-9	NA	CASSDGGLGNTIYF	TGTGCCAGCAGCGACGGGGGGCTGGGAAACACCATATATTTT
NA	TRBJ1-2	TRBV6-4	once	CASSDGPGEDYGYTF	TGTGCCAGCAGTGACGGCCCGGGGGAGGACTATGGCTACACCTTC
TRBD1	TRBJ1-2	TRBV6-1	NA	CATHPGQGFFYGYTF	TGTGCCACCCACCCGGGACAGGGTTTCTTCTATGGCTACACCTTC
NA	TRBJ1-4	TRBV4-1	NA	CASSPSGTLNEKLFF	TGCGCCAGCAGCCCCTCGGGGACACTTAATGAAAAACTGTTTTTT
TRBD2	TRBJ2-5	TRBV28	NA	CASIPGTSGGQETQYF	TGTGCCAGCATCCCAGGGACTAGCGGGGGCCAAGAGACCCAGTACTTC
NA	TRBJ2-7	TRBV5-1	NA	CASSLVSEAAEQYF	TGCGCCAGCAGCTTGGTGTCCGAGGCGGCCGAGCAGTACTTC
NA	TRBJ1-5	TRBV28	NA	CASSPRQGTQPQHF	TGTGCCAGCTCACCCCGTCAGGGGACTCAGCCCCAGCATTTT
TRBD2	TRBJ2-7	TRBV5-8	NA	CASRLTSGRASSYEQYF	TGTGCCAGCAGACTGACTAGCGGGAGGGCCTCTTCCTACGAGCAGTACTTC
NA	TRBJ2-5	TRBV19	NA	CASSILGGDGQETQYF	TGTGCCAGTAGTATTCTAGGAGGGGATGGACAAGAGACCCAGTACTTC
TRBD1	TRBJ2-1	TRBV7-2	few	CASSPGGQGAYGEQFF	TGTGCCAGCAGCCCCGGGGGACAGGGGGCTTACGGTGAGCAGTTCTTC
NA	TRBJ2-7	TRBV9	NA	CASSVEVQVSLSEQYF	TGTGCCAGCAGCGTAGAGGTGCAGGTGTCCCTATCCGAGCAGTACTTC
TRBD1	TRBJ1-1	TRBV6-5	few	CASSYSPGQLPFF	TGTGCCAGCAGTTACTCCCCGGGACAGTTGCCCTTCTTT
TRBD2	TRBJ2-2	TRBV14	NA	CASSQDHRGFRTSGVTGELFF	TGTGCCAGCAGCCAAGACCACAGGGGGTTCCGGACTAGCGGGGTAACCGGGGAGCTGTTTTTT
NA	TRBJ1-4	TRBV6-4	NA	CASSPRDLGSLEEKLFF	TGTGCCAGCAGCCCCCGTGATTTGGGGAGTTTAGAGGAAAAACTGTTTTTT
NA	TRBJ1-1	TRBV9	NA	CASSVAAEVTEAFF	TGTGCCAGCAGCGTAGCTGCGGAGGTTACTGAAGCTTTCTTT
NA	TRBJ1-1	TRBV4-3	NA	CASSQTRGGHTEAFF	TGCGCCAGCAGCCAAACGAGGGGAGGGCACACTGAAGCTTTCTTT